Listed below are T cell receptor beta chains from one sample, sequenced in a study of cytomegalovirus exposure and HLA in healthy donors. TCRdb's table, derived via immunoSEQ multiplex PCR, lists solely in-frame clones and lacks some. This sample carries 150,000 to 200,000 clones, roughly 74% of them seen once, and the ten largest clones take 4.9%. Material for sequencing was PBMCs. These receptors all stem from a male donor in good health and CMV-seronegative. Both conserved end residues are part of each CDR3. The D gene is left open where the match is weak. Clone size, where shown, is once, few, many, or a class for clones that have expanded.

D	J	size	V	DNA	CDR3
-	TRBJ2-5	few	TRBV2	TGTGCCAGCACTCCGGACAGTAAGACCCAGTACTTC	CASTPDSKTQYF
-	TRBJ2-7	-	TRBV7-6	TGTGCCAGCAGCCCCGGAGCGGGTGACGAGCAGTACTTC	CASSPGAGDEQYF
-	TRBJ2-7	-	TRBV5-4	TGTGCCAGCAGCCCCGGGACTGCCCCCAGAAGGCAGTACTTC	CASSPGTAPRRQYF
-	TRBJ1-1	-	TRBV23-1	TGCGCCAGCAGTCAATCTGGGCAGGCGCAAGCTTTCTTT	CASSQSGQAQAFF
-	TRBJ2-7	-	TRBV18	TGTGCCAGCAGGGGTAGCGGTTCCACCTACGAGCAGTACTTC	CASRGSGSTYEQYF
TRBD2	TRBJ2-2	-	TRBV9	TGTGCCAGCAGCCCCCGACTAGCGGGGGCAGCGAACACCGGGGAGCTGTTTTTT	CASSPRLAGAANTGELFF
TRBD2	TRBJ2-1	few	TRBV9	TGTGCCAGCAGCGTAGTAGGAGCGGGAGGGCCATCCTACAATGAGCAGTTCTTC	CASSVVGAGGPSYNEQFF
-	TRBJ2-5	-	TRBV6-1	TGTGCCGCTAGCGCGGGGAGGACGGAGACCCAGTACTTC	CAASAGRTETQYF
-	TRBJ1-5	-	TRBV30	TGTGCCTGGAGTCCCTCAAGCTCACTGGGGCCCCAGCCCCAGCATTTT	CAWSPSSSLGPQPQHF
TRBD1	TRBJ2-3	-	TRBV19	TGTGCCACTGGACAGGGGCAAGCAGATACGCAGTATTTT	CATGQGQADTQYF
-	TRBJ2-5	-	TRBV19	TGTGCCAGTAGTATCATGGAGACCCAGTACTTC	CASSIMETQYF
TRBD1	TRBJ1-2	-	TRBV19	TGTGCCAGTAGTATAGAACAGGGGGCGAGGGGCTACACCTTC	CASSIEQGARGYTF
-	TRBJ2-3	-	TRBV11-2	TGTGCCAGCAGGAGTTTCTGGTCTCCCACAGATACGCAGTATTTT	CASRSFWSPTDTQYF
-	TRBJ2-3	-	TRBV9	TGTGCCAGCAGCGTACTACCCCCCCGTACGTATAACACAGATACGCAGTATTTT	CASSVLPPRTYNTDTQYF
-	TRBJ2-3	-	TRBV5-1	TGCGCCAGCAGTCCCTCAGTCTCCACAGATACGCAGTATTTT	CASSPSVSTDTQYF
-	TRBJ2-1	few	TRBV27	TGTGCCAGCAGTGAACAGGGCTATGAGCAGTTCTTC	CASSEQGYEQFF
-	TRBJ2-7	once	TRBV19	TGTGCCAGTAGTACACAGGGCTACGAGCAGTACTTC	CASSTQGYEQYF
-	TRBJ2-2	once	TRBV30	TGTGCCTGGAGTGCCAAACCCAGCGGGGAGCTGTTTTTT	CAWSAKPSGELFF
-	TRBJ2-1	-	TRBV29-1	TGCAGCGTGCGGCGGACCTACAATGAGCAGTTCTTC	CSVRRTYNEQFF
-	TRBJ1-4	-	TRBV19	TGTGCCAGTAGTATTTCGGTCTCAACTAATGAAAAACTGTTTTTT	CASSISVSTNEKLFF
TRBD1	TRBJ1-5	-	TRBV6-1	TGTGCCAGCAGTGAGCCGACAGGGGGCCATCAGCCCCAGCATTTT	CASSEPTGGHQPQHF